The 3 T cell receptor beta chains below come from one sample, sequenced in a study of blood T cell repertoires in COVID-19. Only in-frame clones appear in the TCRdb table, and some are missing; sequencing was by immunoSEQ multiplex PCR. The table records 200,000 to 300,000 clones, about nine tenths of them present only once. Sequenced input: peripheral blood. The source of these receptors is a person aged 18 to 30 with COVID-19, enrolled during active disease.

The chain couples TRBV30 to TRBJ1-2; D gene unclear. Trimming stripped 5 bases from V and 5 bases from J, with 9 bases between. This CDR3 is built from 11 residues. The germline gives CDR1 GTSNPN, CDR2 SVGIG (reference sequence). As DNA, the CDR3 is TGTGCCTGGCGGTCGGGTTATGGCTACACCTTC. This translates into CAWRSGYGYTF.

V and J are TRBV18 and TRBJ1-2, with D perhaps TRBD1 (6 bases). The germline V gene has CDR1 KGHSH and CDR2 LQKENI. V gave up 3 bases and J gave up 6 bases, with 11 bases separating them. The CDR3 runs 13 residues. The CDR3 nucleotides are TGTGCCAGCTCACCTAACAGGGACCATGGCTACACCTTC. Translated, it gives CASSPNRDHGYTF.

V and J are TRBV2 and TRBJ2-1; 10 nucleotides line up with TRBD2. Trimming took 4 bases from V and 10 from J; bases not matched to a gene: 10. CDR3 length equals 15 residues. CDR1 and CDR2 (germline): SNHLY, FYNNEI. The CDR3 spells CASSVGPSGSREQFF. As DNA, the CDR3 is TGTGCCAGCAGTGTAGGGCCTAGCGGGAGTCGGGAGCAGTTCTTC.